The 15 T cell receptor beta chains below were found in one sample sequenced in a study of T cells after yellow fever vaccination. MiXCR, applied by TCRdb to the 5' RACE reads, yields one record per CDR3 protein. The table includes around 500,000 distinct CDR3 sequences, roughly a fifth detected once. Sequenced here: PBMCs, sampled less than 25 days after the first yellow fever vaccination. The receptor set was obtained from a man between 18 and 29 years old who received the YFV17D yellow fever vaccine.

The rearrangement links TRBV5-4 to TRBJ1-2; tentatively, D is TRBD1 (5 bases). From germline, CDR1 is SGHNT and CDR2 YYREEE (reference sequence). CDR3 size: 15 residues. V was cut by 4 bases and J by 2 bases, with 15 bases left in between. CDR3 region: CASSQEGNRNYGYTF. The CDR3 region has the DNA TGTGCCAGCAGCCAAGAAGGAAACAGGAACTATGGCTACACCTTC.

This CDR3 is CASSPDRGLMNTEAFF. CDR3 nucleotides: TGCGCCAGCAGCCCGGACAGGGGACTCATGAACACTGAAGCTTTCTTT. This chain connects TRBV5-1 to TRBJ1-1, with 9 bases lining up with TRBD1. The CDR3 runs to 16 residues. The V segment lost 4 bases and the J segment 0 bases; nucleotides outside the gene matches: 7. From germline, CDR1 is SGHRS and CDR2 YFSETQ.

The J gene is TRBJ2-2, the V gene TRBV6-2 or TRBV6-3; D gene uncertain. V lost 5 bases to trimming and J lost 4 bases, with 17 bases between them. The CDR3 contains 16 residues. Germline CDR1 is MNHEY and CDR2 is SVGEGT. CDR3 nucleotides: TGTGCCAGCAGTGCCCGGGCCCTTAGGGTCACCGGGGAGCTGTTTTTT. It yields the protein CASSARALRVTGELFF.

This clonotype was seen more than once but under ten times. The chain is built from TRBV20-1 and TRBJ1-3, with D uncertain. This CDR3 is built from 14 residues. V dropped 1 base and J dropped 0 bases, with 7 bases sitting between them. The germline gives CDR1 DFQATT, CDR2 SNEGSKA (reference sequence). CDR3 loop: CSARGPLSGNTIYF. The DNA of the CDR3 is TGCAGTGCTAGAGGCCCCCTCTCTGGAAACACCATATATTTT.

This clonotype has more than one count but fewer than ten. The J gene is TRBJ1-1, the V gene TRBV7-9, with D possibly matching TRBD1 (5 bases). CDR1 and CDR2 (germline): SEHNR, FQNEAQ (reference sequence). V was clipped by 5 bases and J by 8 bases, with 18 bases between them. The CDR3 consists of 14 residues. The CDR3 protein is CASSPGGGPFEAFF. The CDR3 DNA is TGTGCCAGCAGCCCGGGGGGGGGTCCCTTCGAAGCTTTCTTT.

This clonotype occurred many times. The junction differs from germline at one of its ends, possibly a read error. The J gene is TRBJ1-2, the V gene TRBV5-1, with 7 bases that match TRBD1. Germline V gene sequence: CDR1 SGHRS, CDR2 YFSETQ. CDR3 size: 12 residues. CDR3 protein: CASSLDRDGYTF. The CDR3 DNA reads as TGTGCCAGCAGCCTAGACAGGGATGGCTACACCTTC.

This clonotype has a handful of counts. The genes are TRBV13 and TRBJ2-3; 9 positions match TRBD2. There are 17 residues in the CDR3. Germline V gene sequence: CDR1 PRHDT, CDR2 FYEKMQ (reference sequence). V lost 1 base, J lost 8 bases, and 13 bases stayed unmatched. CDR3: CASSLASGTSSTGTQYF. CDR3 DNA sequence: TGTGCCAGCAGCTTAGCTTCCGGGACTAGCAGCACCGGTACGCAGTATTTT.

This clonotype was seen more than once but under ten times. The chain joins TRBV6-2 or TRBV6-3 to TRBJ1-2, with D uncertain. Germline CDR1 and CDR2: MNHEY and SVGEGT. There are 14 residues in the CDR3. Trimming shortened V by 0 bases and J by 5 bases, and 10 bases separated the two germline ends. In nucleotides, the CDR3 is TGTGCCAGCAGTTACTCCCACCGCAGTTATGGCTACACCTTC. Protein: CASSYSHRSYGYTF.

The sample holds many counts of this clonotype. One end of the junction is discordant with germline, which a read error may explain. This rearrangement joins TRBV5-1 to TRBJ2-7, with D perhaps TRBD1 (5 bases). In germline, CDR1 is SGHRS, CDR2 YFSETQ. The CDR3 covers 13 residues. CDR3 DNA sequence: TGTGCCAGCAGCTACGACAGCTCCTACGAGCAGTACTTC. This gives the protein CASSYDSSYEQYF. Complete variable domain (other parts from reference TRBV5-1 and TRBJ2-7): KAGVTQTPRYLIKTRGQQVTLSCSPISGHRSVSWYQQTPGQGLQFLFEYFSETQRNKGNFPGRFSGRQFSNSRSEMNVSTLELGDSALYLCASSYDSSYEQYFGPGTRLTVT.

This clonotype was detected ten times or more. The V and J genes are TRBV5-4 and TRBJ2-7; D is uncertain. The germline V gene encodes CDR1 SGHNT and CDR2 YYREEE (reference sequence). CDR3 length equals 16 residues. With 1 base removed from V and 3 bases from J, the gap between germline ends came to 17 bases. In nucleotides, the CDR3 is TGTGCCAGCAGCTTGTCCCCCGCCGTCGATTTCTACGAGCAGTACGTC. Translation gives CASSLSPAVDFYEQYV.

This clonotype was detected only a few times. The J gene is TRBJ1-2, the V gene TRBV5-1; unclear D gene. This CDR3 is 16 amino acids long. Germline values: CDR1 SGHRS, CDR2 YFSETQ. The V end was cut by 0 bases, the J end by 1 base, with 13 bases between. CDR3 bases: TGCGCCAGCAGCTTGGGCGACACCAGAGTTAACTATGGCTACACCTTC. Translated, it gives CASSLGDTRVNYGYTF.

The rearrangement links TRBV7-3 to TRBJ2-1, with D tentatively TRBD2 (6 bases). The CDR3 loop spans 16 amino acids. CDR1 SGHTA and CDR2 FQGTGA come from the germline V gene. V was clipped by 2 bases and J by 1 base, with 12 bases between them. The CDR3 region has the DNA TGTGCCAGCAGCTTATCCCTAGGAGGGTCCTACAATGAGCAGTTCTTC. Protein: CASSLSLGGSYNEQFF.

The V call is TRBV5-5, the J call TRBJ2-7, with TRBD1 matching over 10 bases. V dropped 4 bases and J dropped 5; count of bases not matched to a gene: 6. CDR3 length: 14 amino acids. Germline assignment: CDR1 SGHKS and CDR2 YYEKEE (reference sequence). CDR3 sequence: CASSPGDRGHEQYV. CDR3 DNA sequence: TGTGCCAGCAGCCCGGGGGACAGGGGACACGAGCAGTACGTC.

In its sample, this clonotype was seen a few times. The chain carries TRBV12-3 or TRBV12-4 and TRBJ2-7, with no clear D. The V and J ends lost 4 bases and 3 bases respectively, with 13 bases between them. The CDR3 is 14 residues long. The CDR3 sequence: CASSSIGLDYEQYF. CDR3 sequence (DNA): TGTGCCAGCAGTTCTATAGGGCTTGACTACGAGCAGTACTTC.

This chain joins TRBV18 and TRBJ1-1, with D maybe TRBD1 (6 bases). Per germline, CDR1 KGHSH and CDR2 LQKENI. V was trimmed by 4 bases and J by 0 bases, leaving 12 bases between them. CDR3 size: 15 residues. The CDR3 loop is CASSRRQGMNTEAFF. The CDR3 region has the DNA TGTGCCAGCTCACGACGTCAGGGGATGAACACTGAAGCTTTCTTT. The variable domain in full, with the rest retrieved from reference TRBV18 and TRBJ1-1, is NAGVMQNPRHLVRRRGQEARLRCSPMKGHSHVYWYRQLPEEGLKFMVYLQKENIIDESGMPKERFSAEFPKEGPSILRIQQVVRGDSAAYFCASSRRQGMNTEAFFGQGTRLTVV.